This paragraph covers one TCR beta chain sequence. The antigen is undetermined. The data are from a study of cytomegalovirus exposure and HLA in healthy donors. Germline loops: CDR1 SQVTM, CDR2 ANQGSEA. V lost 6 bases, J lost 7 bases, and 7 bases lay in between. This CDR3 contains 10 residues. Study-wide points: When analyzed later, the rates of TCR association showed variation by HLA locus, with DRB1 the most and HLA-C the fewest. A likely sequencing artifact accounted for one observed cluster of highly shared sequence variants.

The PCR made use of 60 Vbeta and 13 Jbeta primers. Only in-frame clones appear in the TCRdb table, and some are missing; sequencing was by immunoSEQ multiplex PCR. Reported are roughly 74,000 clones; the ten largest clones contain 7.5%. The donors (healthy individuals) were bone marrow donors. Donors sampled were nominally healthy, though unrecorded immune exposures were likely. The TCR originated in a female donor in good health and CMV-seropositive. J is TRBJ2-1 and V is TRBV29-1; D is uncertain. Input material: PBMCs. CDR3 DNA sequence: TGCAGCGTGGAATTAAATGAGCAGTTCTTC. It is translated as CSVELNEQFF.